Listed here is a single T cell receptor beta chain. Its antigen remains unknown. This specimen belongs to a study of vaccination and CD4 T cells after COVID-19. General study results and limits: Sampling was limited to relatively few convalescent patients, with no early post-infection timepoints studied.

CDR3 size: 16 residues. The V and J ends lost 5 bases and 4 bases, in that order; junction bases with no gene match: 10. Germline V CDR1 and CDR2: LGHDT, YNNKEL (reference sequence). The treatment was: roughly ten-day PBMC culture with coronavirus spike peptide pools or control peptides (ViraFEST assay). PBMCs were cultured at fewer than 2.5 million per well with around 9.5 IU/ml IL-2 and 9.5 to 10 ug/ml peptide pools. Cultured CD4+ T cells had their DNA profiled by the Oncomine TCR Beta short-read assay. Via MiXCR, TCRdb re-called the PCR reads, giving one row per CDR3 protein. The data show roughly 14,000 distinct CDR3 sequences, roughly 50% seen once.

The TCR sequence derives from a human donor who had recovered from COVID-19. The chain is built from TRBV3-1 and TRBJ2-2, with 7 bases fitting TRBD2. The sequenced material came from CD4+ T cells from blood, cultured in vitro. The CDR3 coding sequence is TGTGCCAGCAGCTTCGGGGTAGCGGGCCTCACCGGGGAGCTGTTTTTT. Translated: CASSFGVAGLTGELFF.